Listed below are T cell receptor beta chains from one sample, sequenced in a study of T cell changes during pregnancy in multiple sclerosis. Sequencing was performed with immunoSEQ multiplex PCR; in TCRdb, only in-frame clones are kept and a portion is missing. This table has some 60,000 clones, just over 90% appearing once. The starting material was peripheral blood, obtained after pregnancy. The receptors derive from a female donor with multiple sclerosis, enrolled in a pregnancy study. Each CDR3 is given with its conserved first and last residue. Each record gives: V gene, clone size, J gene, D gene, CDR3 protein, CDR3 DNA. The D gene is left open where the match is weak. The size entry is marked missing in some rows and otherwise reads once, few, many or a size class.

V: TRBV7-8
size: once
J: TRBJ2-6
D: -
CDR3: CASSLQGKSSGANVLTF
DNA: TGTGCCAGCAGCTTACAGGGGAAGAGCTCTGGGGCCAACGTCCTGACTTTC

V: TRBV4-1
size: -
J: TRBJ2-1
D: TRBD2
CDR3: CASSQDGGRGHNEQFF
DNA: TGCGCCAGCAGCCAAGACGGCGGGAGGGGCCACAATGAGCAGTTCTTC

V: TRBV7-8
size: -
J: TRBJ2-7
D: TRBD2
CDR3: CASSLEREGSYEQYF
DNA: TGTGCCAGCAGCTTAGAACGGGAGGGCTCCTACGAGCAGTACTTC

V: TRBV7-2
size: -
J: TRBJ2-7
D: -
CDR3: CASSRDIGEQYF
DNA: TGTGCCAGCAGTCGGGACATCGGCGAGCAGTACTTC

V: TRBV5-1
size: -
J: TRBJ2-7
D: -
CDR3: CASSLGRAGEQYF
DNA: TGCGCCAGCAGCTTGGGGAGGGCCGGCGAGCAGTACTTC

V: TRBV18
size: once
J: TRBJ1-1
D: -
CDR3: CASSPAGGNTEAFF
DNA: TGTGCCAGCTCACCTGCGGGCGGGAACACTGAAGCTTTCTTT

V: TRBV5-8
size: -
J: TRBJ1-3
D: -
CDR3: CASSLVTGTSSGNTIYF
DNA: TGTGCCAGCAGCTTGGTTACAGGTACAAGCTCTGGAAACACCATATATTTT

V: TRBV9
size: -
J: TRBJ2-7
D: -
CDR3: CASSVEVSGYEQYF
DNA: TGTGCCAGCAGCGTAGAAGTTAGCGGCTACGAGCAGTACTTC

V: TRBV18
size: -
J: TRBJ2-2
D: TRBD1
CDR3: CASSPGQYTGELFF
DNA: TGTGCCAGCTCACCGGGACAGTACACCGGGGAGCTGTTTTTT

V: TRBV9
size: -
J: TRBJ1-1
D: -
CDR3: CASSVRRENTEAFF
DNA: TGTGCCAGCAGCGTCCGACGGGAGAACACTGAAGCTTTCTTT

V: TRBV18
size: -
J: TRBJ2-5
D: TRBD1
CDR3: CASSQGQLQETQYF
DNA: TGTGCCAGCTCGCAGGGACAGCTCCAAGAGACCCAGTACTTC

V: TRBV6-5
size: -
J: TRBJ1-1
D: TRBD1
CDR3: CASSYAGTGGTEAFF
DNA: TGTGCCAGCAGTTACGCCGGGACAGGGGGCACTGAAGCTTTCTTT

V: TRBV5-1
size: -
J: TRBJ2-2
D: TRBD2
CDR3: CASSLGYGTSGNGELFF
DNA: TGCGCCAGCAGCTTGGGATACGGGACTAGCGGAAACGGGGAGCTGTTTTTT

V: TRBV7-2
size: -
J: TRBJ1-1
D: -
CDR3: CASSLDIGRDTEAFF
DNA: TGTGCCAGCAGCTTAGATATAGGGAGGGACACTGAAGCTTTCTTT

V: TRBV6-5
size: -
J: TRBJ2-7
D: -
CDR3: CASSYVSETYEQYF
DNA: TGTGCCAGCAGTTATGTCTCAGAAACCTACGAGCAGTACTTC

V: TRBV28
size: -
J: TRBJ2-1
D: -
CDR3: CASSFIAGLGSYNEQFF
DNA: TGTGCCAGCAGTTTTATCGCGGGGCTAGGCTCCTACAATGAGCAGTTCTTC

V: TRBV6-5
size: -
J: TRBJ2-1
D: TRBD2
CDR3: CASSFRTSGNNEQFF
DNA: TGTGCCAGCAGTTTTAGGACTAGCGGGAATAATGAGCAGTTCTTC

V: TRBV7-6
size: -
J: TRBJ2-1
D: TRBD2
CDR3: CASSLAIPSGHSSYNEQFF
DNA: TGTGCCAGCAGCTTAGCGATCCCTAGCGGGCATAGCTCCTACAATGAGCAGTTCTTC

V: TRBV6-1
size: -
J: TRBJ1-2
D: -
CDR3: CASRRGGDYGYTF
DNA: TGTGCCAGCAGGAGGGGGGGGGACTATGGCTACACCTTC

V: TRBV7-9
size: -
J: TRBJ2-4
D: -
CDR3: CASSLSVAKNIQYF
DNA: TGTGCCAGCAGCTTATCCGTAGCCAAAAACATTCAGTACTTC

V: TRBV4-3
size: -
J: TRBJ2-7
D: -
CDR3: CASSQDWAEQYF
DNA: TGCGCCAGCAGCCAAGATTGGGCCGAGCAGTACTTC

V: TRBV7-2
size: -
J: TRBJ2-5
D: -
CDR3: CASSLEQGSLETQYF
DNA: TGTGCCAGCAGCTTAGAACAGGGAAGTCTGGAGACCCAGTACTTC

V: TRBV7-2
size: -
J: TRBJ2-1
D: TRBD2
CDR3: CASSLEGTSGIYEQFF
DNA: TGTGCCAGCAGCTTAGAGGGGACTAGCGGGATCTATGAGCAGTTCTTC

V: TRBV4-3
size: -
J: TRBJ2-7
D: TRBD1
CDR3: CASSPGQGNYEQYF
DNA: TGCGCCAGCAGCCCGGGACAGGGAAACTACGAGCAGTACTTC

V: TRBV11-3
size: -
J: TRBJ2-5
D: -
CDR3: CASSLQETQYF
DNA: TGTGCCAGCAGCCTCCAAGAGACCCAGTACTTC

V: TRBV19
size: once
J: TRBJ2-7
D: TRBD1
CDR3: CASSPTGGSYEQYF
DNA: TGTGCCAGTAGTCCGACAGGGGGGTCCTACGAGCAGTACTTC

V: TRBV12-5
size: once
J: TRBJ1-2
D: TRBD1
CDR3: CASRFGTDYGYTF
DNA: TGTGCCTCTCGCTTCGGGACAGATTATGGCTACACCTTC

V: TRBV2
size: once
J: TRBJ2-7
D: TRBD2
CDR3: CASRIIAGTSGDYEQYF
DNA: TGTGCCAGCAGAATAATCGCCGGGACTAGCGGCGACTACGAGCAGTACTTC

V: TRBV7-2
size: once
J: TRBJ2-6
D: TRBD1
CDR3: CASSITGVEYGANVLTF
DNA: TGTGCCAGCAGCATCACAGGGGTAGAGTACGGGGCCAACGTCCTGACTTTC

V: TRBV5-1
size: -
J: TRBJ1-5
D: -
CDR3: CASSLAGNSNQPQHF
DNA: TGCGCCAGCAGCTTGGCCGGGAACAGCAATCAGCCCCAGCATTTT